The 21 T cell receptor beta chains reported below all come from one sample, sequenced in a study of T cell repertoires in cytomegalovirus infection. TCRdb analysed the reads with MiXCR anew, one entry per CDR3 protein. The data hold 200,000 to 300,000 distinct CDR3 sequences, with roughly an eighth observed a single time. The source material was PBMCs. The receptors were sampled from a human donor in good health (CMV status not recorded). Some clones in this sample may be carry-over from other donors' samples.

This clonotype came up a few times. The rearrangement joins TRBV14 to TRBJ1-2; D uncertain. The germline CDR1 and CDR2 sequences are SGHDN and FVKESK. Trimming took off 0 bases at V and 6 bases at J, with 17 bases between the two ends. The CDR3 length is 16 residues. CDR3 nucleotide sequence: TGTGCCAGCAGCCAAGACCTCAGACGACGGGGTAATGGCTACACCTTC. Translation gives CASSQDLRRRGNGYTF.

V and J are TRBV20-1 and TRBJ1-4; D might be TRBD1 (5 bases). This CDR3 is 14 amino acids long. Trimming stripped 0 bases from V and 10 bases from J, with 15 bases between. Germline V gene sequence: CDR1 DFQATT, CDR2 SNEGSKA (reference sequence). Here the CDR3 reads CSARDRSVQGKLFF. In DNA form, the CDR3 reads TGCAGTGCTAGAGACCGGTCGGTCCAGGGAAAACTGTTTTTT.

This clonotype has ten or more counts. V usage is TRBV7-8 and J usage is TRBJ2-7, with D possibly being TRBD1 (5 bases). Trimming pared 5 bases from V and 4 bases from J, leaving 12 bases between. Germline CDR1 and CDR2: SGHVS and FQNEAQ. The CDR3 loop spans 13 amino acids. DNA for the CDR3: TGTGCCAGCAGCCTCCGACAGATTTACGAGCAGTACTTC. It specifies CASSLRQIYEQYF.

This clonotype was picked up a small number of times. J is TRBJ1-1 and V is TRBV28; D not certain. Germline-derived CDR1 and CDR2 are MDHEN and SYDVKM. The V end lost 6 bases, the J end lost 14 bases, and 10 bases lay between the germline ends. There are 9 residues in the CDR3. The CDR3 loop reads CASSYPLFF. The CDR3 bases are TGTGCCAGCAGCTACCCCCTCTTCTTT.

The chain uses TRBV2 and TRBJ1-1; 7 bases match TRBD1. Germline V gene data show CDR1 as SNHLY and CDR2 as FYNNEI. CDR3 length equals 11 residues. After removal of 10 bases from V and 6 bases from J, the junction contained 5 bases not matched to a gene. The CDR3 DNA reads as TGTGCCAACAGGGGCTGGGCTGAAGCTTTCTTT. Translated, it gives CANRGWAEAFF.

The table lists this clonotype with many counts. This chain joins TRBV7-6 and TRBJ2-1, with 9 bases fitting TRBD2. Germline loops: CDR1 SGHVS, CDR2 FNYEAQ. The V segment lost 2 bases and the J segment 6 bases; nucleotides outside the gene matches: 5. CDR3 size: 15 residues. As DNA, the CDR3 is TGTGCCAGCAGCTTAAGGCTAGCGGGACCCAATGAGCAGTTCTTC. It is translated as CASSLRLAGPNEQFF.

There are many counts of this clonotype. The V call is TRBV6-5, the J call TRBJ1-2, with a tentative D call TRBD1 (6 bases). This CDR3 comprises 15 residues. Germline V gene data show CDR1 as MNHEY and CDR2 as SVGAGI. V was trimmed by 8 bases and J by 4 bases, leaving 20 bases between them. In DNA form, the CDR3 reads TGTGCCAGCGGGAAAGGACAGCCTGGAGGCTATGGCTACACCTTC. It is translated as CASGKGQPGGYGYTF.

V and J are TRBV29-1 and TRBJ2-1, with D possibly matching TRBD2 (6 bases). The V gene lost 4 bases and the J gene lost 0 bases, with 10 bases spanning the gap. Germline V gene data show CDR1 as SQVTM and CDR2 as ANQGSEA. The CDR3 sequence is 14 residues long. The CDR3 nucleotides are TGCAGCGTTGGGTACGGGAGCTCCTACAATGAGCAGTTCTTC. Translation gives CSVGYGSSYNEQFF.

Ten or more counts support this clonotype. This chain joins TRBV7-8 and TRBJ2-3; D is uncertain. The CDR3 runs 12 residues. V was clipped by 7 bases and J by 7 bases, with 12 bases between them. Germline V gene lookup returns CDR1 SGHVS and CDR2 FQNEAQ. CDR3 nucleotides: TGTGCCAGCAACAACCGCGAATATACGCAGTATTTT. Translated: CASNNREYTQYF.

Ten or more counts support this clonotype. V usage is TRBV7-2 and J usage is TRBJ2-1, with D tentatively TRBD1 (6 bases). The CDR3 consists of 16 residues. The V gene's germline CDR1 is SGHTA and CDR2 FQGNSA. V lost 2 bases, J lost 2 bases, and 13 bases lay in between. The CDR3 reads CASSLLQGPPYNEQFF. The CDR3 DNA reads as TGTGCCAGCAGCTTATTACAGGGTCCCCCCTACAATGAGCAGTTCTTC.

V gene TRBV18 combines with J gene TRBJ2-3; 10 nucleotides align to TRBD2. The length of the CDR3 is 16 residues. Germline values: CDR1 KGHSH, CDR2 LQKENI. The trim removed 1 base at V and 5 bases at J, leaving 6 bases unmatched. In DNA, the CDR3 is TGTGCCAGCTCACCACTCGGGACTAGCGTCCAAGATACGCAGTATTTT. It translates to CASSPLGTSVQDTQYF. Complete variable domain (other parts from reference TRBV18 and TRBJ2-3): NAGVMQNPRHLVRRRGQEARLRCSPMKGHSHVYWYRQLPEEGLKFMVYLQKENIIDESGMPKERFSAEFPKEGPSILRIQQVVRGDSAAYFCASSPLGTSVQDTQYFGPGTRLTVL.

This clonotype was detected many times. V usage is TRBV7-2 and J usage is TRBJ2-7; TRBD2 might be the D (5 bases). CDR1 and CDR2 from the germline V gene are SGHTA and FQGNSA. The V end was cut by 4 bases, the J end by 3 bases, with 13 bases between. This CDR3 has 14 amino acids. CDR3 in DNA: TGTGCCAGCAGCTCATCCGGGATTAACTACGAGCAGTACTTC. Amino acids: CASSSSGINYEQYF.

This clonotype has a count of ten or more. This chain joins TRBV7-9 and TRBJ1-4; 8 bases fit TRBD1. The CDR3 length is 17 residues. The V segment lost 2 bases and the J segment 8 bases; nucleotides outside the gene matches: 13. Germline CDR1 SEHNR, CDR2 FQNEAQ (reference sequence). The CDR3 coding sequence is TGTGCCAGCAGCTTATCCCAGGGGGCAATCTGGAGCGAAAAACTGTTTTTT. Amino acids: CASSLSQGAIWSEKLFF.

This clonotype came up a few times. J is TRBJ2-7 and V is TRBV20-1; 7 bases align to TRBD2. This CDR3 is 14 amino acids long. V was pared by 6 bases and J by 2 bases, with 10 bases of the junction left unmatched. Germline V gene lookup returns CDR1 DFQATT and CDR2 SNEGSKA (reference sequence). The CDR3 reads CSATDGRLPYEQYF. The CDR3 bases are TGCAGTGCCACTGACGGGAGGCTTCCCTACGAGCAGTACTTC.

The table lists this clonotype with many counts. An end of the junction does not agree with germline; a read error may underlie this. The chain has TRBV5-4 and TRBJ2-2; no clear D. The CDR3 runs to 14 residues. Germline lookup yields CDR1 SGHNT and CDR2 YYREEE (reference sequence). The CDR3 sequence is CASTLSFGPGELFF. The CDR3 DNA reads TGTGCCAGCACCTTGTCTTTTGGGCCCGGGGAGCTGTTTTTT.

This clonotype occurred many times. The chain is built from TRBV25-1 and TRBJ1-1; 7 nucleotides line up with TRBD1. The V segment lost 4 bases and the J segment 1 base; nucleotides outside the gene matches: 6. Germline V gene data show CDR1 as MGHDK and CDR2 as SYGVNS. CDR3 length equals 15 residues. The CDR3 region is CASSATGTANTEAFF. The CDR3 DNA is TGTGCCAGCAGTGCCACCGGGACAGCGAACACTGAAGCTTTCTTT. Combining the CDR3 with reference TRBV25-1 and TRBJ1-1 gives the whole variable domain EADIYQTPRYLVIGTGKKITLECSQTMGHDKMYWYQQDPGMELHLIHYSYGVNSTEKGDLSSESTVSRIRTEHFPLTLESARPSHTSQYLCASSATGTANTEAFFGQGTRLTVV.

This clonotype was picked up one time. CDR3 region: CSAIPSALAGGWEQFF. The CDR3, as DNA: TGCAGTGCTATCCCATCCGCCCTAGCGGGAGGGTGGGAGCAGTTCTTC. This chain connects TRBV20-1 to TRBJ2-1, with TRBD2 matching over 12 bases. CDR3 length: 16 residues. Germline lookup yields CDR1 DFQATT and CDR2 SNEGSKA (reference sequence). The V segment lost 4 bases and the J segment 10 bases; nucleotides outside the gene matches: 14.

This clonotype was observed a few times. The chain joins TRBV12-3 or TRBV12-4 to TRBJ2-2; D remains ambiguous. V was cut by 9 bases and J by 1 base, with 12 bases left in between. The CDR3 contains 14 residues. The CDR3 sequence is CASARRLNTGELFF. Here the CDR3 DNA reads TGTGCCAGTGCTCGTAGACTGAACACCGGGGAGCTGTTTTTT.

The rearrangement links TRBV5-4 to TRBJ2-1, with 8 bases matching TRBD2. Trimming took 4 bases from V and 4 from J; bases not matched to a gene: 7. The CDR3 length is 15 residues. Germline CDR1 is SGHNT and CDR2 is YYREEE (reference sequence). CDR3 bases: TGTGCCAGCAGCCCCCGGGAGGGCCTATACAATGAGCAGTTCTTC. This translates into CASSPREGLYNEQFF.

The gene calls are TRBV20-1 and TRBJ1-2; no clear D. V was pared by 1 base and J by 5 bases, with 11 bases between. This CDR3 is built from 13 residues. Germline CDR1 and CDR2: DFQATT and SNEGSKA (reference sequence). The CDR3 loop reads CSARVSSLYGYTF. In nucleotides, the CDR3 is TGCAGTGCTAGAGTGTCCTCCCTTTATGGCTACACCTTC.

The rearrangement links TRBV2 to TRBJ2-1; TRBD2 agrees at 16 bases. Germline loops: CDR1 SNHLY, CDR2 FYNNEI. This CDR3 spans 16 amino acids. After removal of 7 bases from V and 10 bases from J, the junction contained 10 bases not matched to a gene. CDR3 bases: TGTGCCAGCAACATACCGGGACTAGCGGGAGGGGGAGAGCAGTTCTTC. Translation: CASNIPGLAGGGEQFF. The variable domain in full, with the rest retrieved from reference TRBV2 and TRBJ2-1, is EPEVTQTPSHQVTQMGQEVILRCVPISNHLYFYWYRQILGQKVEFLVSFYNNEISEKSEIFDDQFSVERPDGSNFTLKIRSTKLEDSAMYFCASNIPGLAGGGEQFFGPGTRLTVL.